These 29 T cell receptor beta chains were sequenced from one sample in a study of T cells after yellow fever vaccination. One entry per CDR3 protein results from TCRdb running MiXCR on the 5' RACE reads. The repertoire consists of 250,000 or so distinct CDR3 sequences, with about 3.7% occurring once and the leading ten covering around 19%. The sequenced sample was PBMCs, obtained 15 days after the yellow fever booster vaccination. These receptors came from a man younger than 35 who received the YFV17D yellow fever vaccine.

This clonotype occurred many times. V usage is TRBV15 and J usage is TRBJ1-2, with 10 bases lining up with TRBD1. The trim removed 5 bases at V and 2 bases at J, leaving 14 bases unmatched. CDR1 is LNHNV, CDR2 YYDKDF, per germline (reference sequence). The CDR3 has 18 amino acids. Here the CDR3 DNA reads TGTGCCACCAGCGCCCCCCGGGACAGGGGCTTTTTGAACTATGGCTACACCTTC. Translated: CATSAPRDRGFLNYGYTF. Looking up the rest from reference TRBV15 and TRBJ1-2 gives the full variable domain: DAMVIQNPRYQVTQFGKPVTLSCSQTLNHNVMYWYQQKSSQAPKLLFHYYDKDFNNEADTPDNFQSRRPNTSFCFLDIRSPGLGDTAMYLCATSAPRDRGFLNYGYTFGSGTRLTVV.

This clonotype has at least ten counts. The DNA of the CDR3 is TGTGCCAGCAGCCCCCGACAGGAATCCCACGAGCAGTACTTC. Its translation is CASSPRQESHEQYF. This chain connects TRBV7-9 to TRBJ2-7, with D perhaps TRBD1 (6 bases). Per the germline V gene, CDR1 is SEHNR and CDR2 is FQNEAQ (reference sequence). Trimming took 5 bases from V and 5 from J, leaving 16 bases between them. This CDR3 has 14 amino acids.

This clonotype has at least ten counts. V is TRBV20-1 and J is TRBJ2-7; D not certain. The CDR3 loop spans 14 amino acids. V shed 0 bases and J shed 2 bases, with 11 bases lying between them. Germline CDR1 is DFQATT and CDR2 is SNEGSKA (reference sequence). CDR3 nucleotide sequence: TGCAGTGCTAGAGATCAGCAGAAGCCCTACGAGCAGTACTTC. Its translation: CSARDQQKPYEQYF.

Many counts were recorded for this clonotype. The rearrangement links TRBV20-1 to TRBJ1-2, with TRBD1 matching 7 bases. Trimming cost V 5 bases and J 4 bases; bases outside gene matches: 4. The CDR3 sequence is 12 residues long. CDR1 and CDR2 (germline): DFQATT, SNEGSKA (reference sequence). CDR3 region: CSAWDSPYGYTF. For the CDR3, the DNA is TGCAGTGCTTGGGACAGCCCCTATGGCTACACCTTC.

This clonotype was counted at least ten times. V and J are TRBV12-5 and TRBJ2-7; 13 positions match TRBD2. Germline V lookup: CDR1 LGHNT, CDR2 FRNRAP. Trimming cost V 4 bases and J 6 bases; bases outside gene matches: 9. CDR3 length equals 16 residues. CDR3 in amino acids: CASGSTPGLAGFEQYF. As DNA, the CDR3 is TGTGCTAGTGGTTCAACACCGGGACTAGCGGGGTTCGAGCAGTACTTC.

At least ten counts were recorded for this clonotype. This sequence joins TRBV20-1 and TRBJ2-7; D ambiguous. This CDR3 region has 12 residues. Germline-derived CDR1 and CDR2 are DFQATT and SNEGSKA (reference sequence). The ends were cut back, 4 bases at V and 7 bases at J, with 14 bases in the middle. In DNA form, the CDR3 reads TGCAGTGCTAATCAGGCTCTTCGAGAGCAGTACTTC. Translating gives CSANQALREQYF.

This clonotype showed up many times. V usage is TRBV20-1 and J usage is TRBJ1-1; D is possibly TRBD1 (5 bases). In germline, CDR1 is DFQATT, CDR2 SNEGSKA (reference sequence). This CDR3 has 12 residues. Deletions cut 1 base from V and 5 bases from J, with 8 bases between. Here the CDR3 DNA reads TGCAGTGCTAGAGCGGGGGGGACTGAAGCTTTCTTT. It encodes CSARAGGTEAFF.

In its sample, this clonotype was seen many times. The chain recombines TRBV7-9 with TRBJ2-2; D call uncertain. Trimming removed 6 bases from V and 1 base from J, with 6 bases in between. Germline V gene data show CDR1 as SEHNR and CDR2 as FQNEAQ (reference sequence). The CDR3 sequence is 13 residues long. The CDR3 reads CASRIQNTGELFF. In DNA, the CDR3 is TGTGCCAGCAGAATACAGAACACCGGGGAGCTGTTTTTT.

On this clonotype: This may come from a read error, since a much larger clone is one base off. As the CDR3 is not closed by the conserved phenylalanine or tryptophan, this likely results from a read error. The CDR3 coding sequence is TGTGCCACCAGTGATCCGGCTGGGGAGACCCAGTACTCC. It encodes CATSDPAGETQYS. The chain carries TRBV24-1 and TRBJ2-5; D remains unclear. Trimming pared 3 bases from V and 5 bases from J, leaving 9 bases between. Germline values: CDR1 KGHDR, CDR2 SFDVKD. There are 13 residues in the CDR3.

V and J are TRBV5-1 and TRBJ2-5; a weak D match, TRBD1 (6 bases). V was clipped by 0 bases and J by 5 bases, with 14 bases between them. The V gene's germline CDR1 is SGHRS and CDR2 YFSETQ. The CDR3 is 15 amino acids. The CDR3 here is CASSLGSGAGETQYF. As DNA, the CDR3 is TGCGCCAGCAGCTTGGGGTCAGGGGCCGGGGAGACCCAGTACTTC.

This clonotype was recorded at least ten times. V and J are TRBV28 and TRBJ1-2; D is uncertain. Germline values: CDR1 MDHEN, CDR2 SYDVKM. Deletions cut 8 bases from V and 5 bases from J, with 12 bases between. CDR3 length equals 12 residues. CDR3 sequence: CASSISFYGYTF. Written as DNA, the CDR3 is TGTGCCAGCTCGATCAGCTTTTATGGCTACACCTTC.

This clonotype was observed at least ten times. V gene TRBV20-1 combines with J gene TRBJ1-2; D remains unclear. The V end lost 6 bases, the J end lost 0 bases, and 5 bases lay between the germline ends. The CDR3 loop spans 11 amino acids. Looked up from germline, CDR1 is DFQATT and CDR2 is SNEGSKA (reference sequence). CDR3 sequence (DNA): TGCAGTGCGCGTACTAACTATGGCTACACCTTC. Translation gives CSARTNYGYTF.

This clonotype was seen ten or more times. The chain joins TRBV11-2 to TRBJ2-7; D is ambiguous. This CDR3 is built from 12 residues. CDR1 is SGHAT and CDR2 is FQNNGV in the germline V gene. V was pared by 5 bases and J by 3 bases, with 8 bases between. CDR3 protein: CASSRQSYEQYF. The CDR3 bases are TGTGCCAGCAGCCGACAAAGCTACGAGCAGTACTTC.

This clonotype was detected many times. The chain carries TRBV12-3 or TRBV12-4 and TRBJ2-1; 10 bases map to TRBD2. The CDR3 spans 13 residues. J gave up 8 bases and V 7 bases, and 5 bases lay outside the gene matches. The CDR3 sequence is CASNSGGPYEQFF. In nucleotides, the CDR3 is TGTGCCAGCAATAGCGGGGGGCCATATGAGCAGTTCTTC.

The sample holds many counts of this clonotype. The chain carries TRBV9 and TRBJ1-6; 8 nucleotides match TRBD1. The germline CDR1 and CDR2 sequences are SGDLS and YYNGEE. The J segment lost 6 bases and the V segment lost 2 bases, leaving 4 bases of the junction unmatched. This CDR3 is 15 amino acids long. DNA of the CDR3: TGTGCCAGCAGCGTCCGGGACAGGATTAATTCACCCCTCCACTTT. This translates into CASSVRDRINSPLHF.

This clonotype has a count of ten or more. The chain employs TRBV11-2 and TRBJ2-3; either TRBD1 or TRBD2 may supply D (5 bases each). Germline V gene lookup returns CDR1 SGHAT and CDR2 FQNNGV. Trimming pared 0 bases from V and 1 base from J, leaving 17 bases between. The CDR3 runs to 18 residues. The CDR3 sequence is CASSLDFWDPRGTDTQYF. Written as DNA, the CDR3 is TGTGCCAGCAGCTTAGACTTCTGGGACCCTCGGGGCACAGATACGCAGTATTTT.

The sample holds many counts of this clonotype. The V call is TRBV7-3, the J call TRBJ2-1, with TRBD2 identical over 7 bases. V shed 3 bases and J 3 bases; nucleotides not matched to a gene: 5. This CDR3 is built from 15 residues. Per the germline V gene, CDR1 is SGHTA and CDR2 is FQGTGA. The CDR3 coding sequence is TGTGCCAGCAGCTTCGTGGCGGGGGACTACAATGAGCAGTTCTTC. Translation: CASSFVAGDYNEQFF.

This clonotype was detected many times. This chain connects TRBV7-2 to TRBJ2-1, with D perhaps matching TRBD1 or TRBD2 (5 bases each). The CDR3 loop spans 16 amino acids. V lost 5 bases and J 10 bases, leaving 24 bases between the germline ends. Germline V gene lookup returns CDR1 SGHTA and CDR2 FQGNSA. CDR3 coding DNA: TGTGCCAGCAGCGACCCGAATGTTCTAGGTGGGACCGAGCAGTTCTTC. Its translation is CASSDPNVLGGTEQFF.

V and J are TRBV4-1 and TRBJ1-2, with 9 bases identical to TRBD1. Germline assignment: CDR1 MGHRA and CDR2 YSYEKL. The CDR3 is 15 residues long. V trimming: 2 bases; J trimming: 6 bases; junction bases outside the gene matches: 7. The CDR3 reads CASSQLTGGSDGYTF. CDR3 in DNA: TGCGCCAGCAGCCAACTGACAGGGGGTAGCGATGGCTACACCTTC.

This clonotype has a count of ten or more. The chain carries TRBV7-9 and TRBJ2-7; D tentatively reads TRBD1 or TRBD2 (5 bases each). Germline V gives CDR1 SEHNR, CDR2 FQNEAQ (reference sequence). The CDR3 contains 13 residues. With 3 bases removed from V and 2 bases from J, the gap between germline ends came to 8 bases. CDR3 amino acids: CASSFWGTYEQYV. The CDR3 DNA follows: TGTGCCAGCAGCTTTTGGGGGACCTACGAGCAGTACGTC.

This clonotype was counted ten times or more. V and J are TRBV7-9 and TRBJ2-3, with D tentatively TRBD2 (6 bases). The CDR3 is made up of 12 amino acids. Germline loops: CDR1 SEHNR, CDR2 FQNEAQ (reference sequence). Between the trimmed V and J ends, which lost 5 bases and 6 bases, there was a span of 9 bases. The CDR3 bases are TGTGCCAGCAGCCAGGGACTGGATACGCAGTATTTT. Its protein is CASSQGLDTQYF.

Many counts were recorded for this clonotype. V gene TRBV7-9 combines with J gene TRBJ1-2; D is unresolved. Trimming left V 1 base short and J 4 bases short, with 10 bases between. This CDR3 has 14 residues. The germline CDR1 and CDR2 sequences are SEHNR and FQNEAQ (reference sequence). CDR3 DNA sequence: TGTGCCAGCAGCTTAGTTGTGGGAGCCTATGGCTACACCTTC. Its protein product is CASSLVVGAYGYTF.

This clonotype occurred many times. Here the CDR3 reads CASSIGVFVLPDQETQYF. The CDR3 DNA is TGCGCCAGCAGCATCGGGGTATTTGTACTACCCGACCAAGAGACCCAGTACTTC. The J gene is TRBJ2-5, the V gene TRBV5-1, with D possibly TRBD2 on 5 matching bases. Trimming cost V 4 bases and J 0 bases, with 22 bases left between them. The length of the CDR3 is 18 residues. Germline CDR1 is SGHRS and CDR2 is YFSETQ.

The rearrangement uses TRBV20-1 and TRBJ2-5; TRBD2 matches at 9 bases. Germline V gene sequence: CDR1 DFQATT, CDR2 SNEGSKA (reference sequence). CDR3 length: 14 residues. V lost 3 bases and J lost 5; bases outside the gene matches: 7. CDR3 sequence: CSASGGGGLETQYF. Written as DNA, the CDR3 is TGCAGTGCTAGTGGCGGGGGGGGCCTCGAGACCCAGTACTTC.

The sample holds many counts of this clonotype. This chain links TRBV20-1 with TRBJ1-3; D gene unclear. The ends were cut back, 2 bases at V and 2 bases at J, with 13 bases in the middle. Germline CDR1 is DFQATT and CDR2 is SNEGSKA (reference sequence). The CDR3 runs to 15 residues. The DNA for the CDR3 is TGCAGTGCTAGATCCGGGGAGGAGACTGGAAACACCATATATTTT. This codes for CSARSGEETGNTIYF.

Remarks on this clonotype: The DNA is omitted, as the CDR3 cannot be located on it reliably, and the CDR3 follows TCRdb's listing. This chain uses TRBV21-1 with TRBJ2-5; the listed D gene, TRBD1, was not tested against the DNA. TRBV21-1 counts as a pseudogene. The length of the CDR3 is 19 amino acids, counting both ends. CDR3 loop: CASSKAFGQGASAQETQYF.

This clonotype was seen repeatedly, ten times or more. J is TRBJ1-3 and V is TRBV5-1, with 7 bases fitting TRBD1. The length of the CDR3 is 14 residues. The V segment lost 4 bases and the J segment 4 bases; nucleotides outside the gene matches: 5. Germline loops: CDR1 SGHRS, CDR2 YFSETQ. CDR3: CASSITGAGNTIYF. The CDR3 nucleotides are TGCGCCAGCAGCATAACAGGGGCAGGAAACACCATATATTTT.

This clonotype was counted a few times. This sequence joins TRBV5-4 and TRBJ1-6; D is perhaps TRBD1 (5 bases). Germline V gene data show CDR1 as SGHNT and CDR2 as YYREEE (reference sequence). The CDR3 length is 14 residues. The V gene lost 4 bases and the J gene lost 5 bases, with 10 bases spanning the gap. The CDR3 protein is CASSLTVDNSPLHF. CDR3 coding DNA: TGTGCCAGCAGCCTGACAGTGGATAATTCACCCCTCCACTTT.

This clonotype occurred many times. This sequence joins TRBV4-2 and TRBJ1-2, with 11 bases identical to TRBD1. This CDR3 spans 15 amino acids. V lost 0 bases to trimming and J lost 8 bases; unmatched junction nucleotides: 5. Per the germline V gene, CDR1 is LGHNA and CDR2 is YNFKEQ. The CDR3 loop reads CASSQEGQGVIGYTF. The CDR3 DNA sequence: TGTGCCAGCAGCCAAGAGGGACAGGGGGTGATCGGCTACACCTTC.